The 16 T cell receptor beta chains listed next were all sequenced from one sample in a study of patients and donors after allogeneic stem cell transplantation. MiXCR, run by TCRdb on the RT-PCR reads, gives a single entry per CDR3 protein. The table shows 400,000 to 500,000 distinct CDR3 sequences, with approximately 16% occurring only once. The sample comprised blood, either unsorted or a sorted T cell fraction (not recorded which). These receptor sequences come from a human donor who was either an allogeneic HSCT recipient or a stem cell or donor lymphocyte infusion donor (not recorded which). It is not recorded whose cells these are; they may come from a transplant donor.

The chain recombines TRBV5-1 with TRBJ2-7; 7 nucleotides align to TRBD2. The trim removed 2 bases at V and 4 bases at J, leaving 3 bases unmatched. The germline V gene encodes CDR1 SGHRS and CDR2 YFSETQ. The CDR3 is made up of 13 amino acids. The CDR3 reads CASSLAGLYEQYF. The CDR3 coding sequence is TGCGCCAGCAGCTTAGCGGGATTGTACGAGCAGTACTTC.

The rearrangement links TRBV6-2 or TRBV6-3 to TRBJ1-5; TRBD1 is a possible D gene (5 bases). V lost 5 bases, J lost 0 bases, and 17 bases lay in between. CDR1 MNHEY and CDR2 SVGEGT come from the germline V gene. The CDR3 consists of 17 residues. CDR3 protein: CASSTPVRGPSNQPQHF. The CDR3 DNA reads as TGTGCCAGCAGTACCCCCGTCCGGGGCCCTAGCAATCAGCCCCAGCATTTT.

This clonotype was recorded many times. The rearrangement links TRBV6-1 to TRBJ1-5; 8 nucleotides line up with TRBD1. The CDR3 is 15 amino acids. V dropped 5 bases and J dropped 7; count of bases not matched to a gene: 10. CDR1 and CDR2 from the germline V gene are MNHNS and SASEGT. The DNA for the CDR3 is TGTGCCAGCAGTCGCGGGACAGGCATTGGCCAGCCCCAGCATTTT. Encoded protein: CASSRGTGIGQPQHF.

The sample holds many counts of this clonotype. J is TRBJ2-2 and V is TRBV5-1; 7 bases line up with TRBD2. The CDR3 loop spans 16 amino acids. V was pared by 3 bases and J by 0 bases, with 5 bases of the junction left unmatched. CDR1 and CDR2 (germline): SGHRS, YFSETQ. CDR3 in DNA: TGCGCCAGCAGCTCGAGGAGCGGGACGAACACCGGGGAGCTGTTTTTT. Amino acid sequence: CASSSRSGTNTGELFF.

This clonotype was picked up many times. This chain joins TRBV7-2 and TRBJ2-3; 11 bases match TRBD1. CDR1 is SGHTA and CDR2 is FQGNSA in the germline V gene. CDR3 length: 16 residues. Trimming took 5 bases from V and 4 from J; bases not matched to a gene: 8. The CDR3 bases are TGTGCCAGCAGCACGGGTGGGGGACAGGGGGCAGATACGCAGTATTTT. Translated: CASSTGGGQGADTQYF.

This rearrangement joins TRBV27 to TRBJ1-2; TRBD1 matches at 10 bases. CDR1 is MNHEY, CDR2 SMNVEV, per germline (reference sequence). The CDR3 is 16 amino acids. With V trimmed by 2 bases and J by 3 bases, 6 bases remained unmatched. In DNA form, the CDR3 reads TGTGCCAGCAGTTTAGGGGTGACAGGGGGCTACTATGGCTACACCTTC. Translation: CASSLGVTGGYYGYTF.

In this sample, this clonotype turned up a few times. The V call is TRBV14, the J call TRBJ2-3; 11 positions match TRBD2. This CDR3 is 15 amino acids long. The V and J ends lost 4 bases and 8 bases, in that order; junction bases with no gene match: 8. Germline values: CDR1 SGHDN, CDR2 FVKESK. CDR3 bases: TGTGCCAGCAGCCGGTCGACTAGCGGGATGTTTACGCAGTATTTT. It translates to CASSRSTSGMFTQYF.

This clonotype has a handful of counts. The rearrangement links TRBV7-2 to TRBJ2-3, with TRBD2 matching over 8 bases. Germline CDR1 is SGHTA and CDR2 is FQGNSA. CDR3 size: 17 residues. V was clipped by 2 bases and J by 4 bases; unmatched bases: 11. This CDR3 is CASSLRANGGAPDTQYF. In nucleotides, the CDR3 is TGTGCCAGCAGCTTACGAGCCAACGGGGGGGCGCCAGATACGCAGTATTTT.

The chain is built from TRBV6-1 and TRBJ2-5; 7 positions agree with TRBD1. In germline, CDR1 is MNHNS, CDR2 SASEGT. The CDR3 is made up of 17 amino acids. J was trimmed by 3 bases and V by 5 bases; bases with no gene match: 15. CDR3: CASSHTRAGGIEETQYF. The DNA of the CDR3 is TGTGCCAGCAGTCATACCCGGGCAGGGGGTATAGAAGAGACCCAGTACTTC.

This chain joins TRBV29-1 and TRBJ2-1, with unresolved D. The CDR3 loop spans 13 amino acids. Germline CDR1 reads SQVTM; CDR2 reads ANQGSEA. V was clipped by 6 bases and J by 0 bases, with 9 bases between them. The CDR3 DNA sequence: TGCAGCGTCAGCTCTCTCTCCTACAATGAGCAGTTCTTC. Amino acids: CSVSSLSYNEQFF.

At least ten counts were recorded for this clonotype. The chain uses TRBV5-1 and TRBJ2-1; D is ambiguous. CDR3 length: 16 residues. Trimming removed 0 bases at V and 5 bases at J, with 15 bases between. Germline CDR1 is SGHRS and CDR2 is YFSETQ. The DNA of the CDR3 is TGCGCCAGCAGCTTGGTTATCGTACAGTGGAACAATGAGCAGTTCTTC. Residues: CASSLVIVQWNNEQFF.

The rearrangement links TRBV12-3 or TRBV12-4 to TRBJ2-7; 10 positions match TRBD1. This CDR3 contains 14 residues. With 7 bases clipped from V and 2 bases from J, the junction kept 5 bases outside the gene matches. CDR3 protein: CASTEDRGTYEQYF. CDR3 sequence (DNA): TGTGCCAGCACCGAGGACAGGGGGACCTACGAGCAGTACTTC.

The chain joins TRBV12-3 or TRBV12-4 to TRBJ1-2, with TRBD1 identical over 8 bases. Trimming cost V 6 bases and J 6 bases; bases outside gene matches: 9. The CDR3 covers 14 residues. The CDR3 reads CASSLRTGTHGYTF. CDR3 nucleotide sequence: TGTGCCAGCAGCTTAAGGACAGGGACACATGGCTACACCTTC.

This clonotype was picked up a small number of times. The chain carries TRBV7-9 and TRBJ2-5, with a possible D match to TRBD1 (5 bases). The V end was cut by 2 bases, the J end by 4 bases, with 11 bases between. This CDR3 is built from 14 residues. CDR1 and CDR2 (germline): SEHNR, FQNEAQ (reference sequence). This chain's CDR3 is CASSLTVGAETQYF. The DNA for the CDR3 is TGTGCCAGCAGCTTAACCGTAGGGGCAGAGACCCAGTACTTC.

The CDR3 nucleotides are TGTGCCAGCAGTTTCCAAAGACCCACAGATACGCAGTATTTT. Translated, it gives CASSFQRPTDTQYF. The rearrangement joins TRBV12-3 or TRBV12-4 to TRBJ2-3, with no clear D. The length of the CDR3 is 14 residues. The ends were cut back, 3 bases at V and 2 bases at J, with 9 bases in the middle.

This sequence joins TRBV7-9 and TRBJ1-2; D is undetermined. V lost 1 base to trimming and J lost 6 bases, with 6 bases between them. Germline V gene data show CDR1 as SEHNR and CDR2 as FQNEAQ (reference sequence). CDR3 size: 12 residues. CDR3 sequence (DNA): TGTGCCAGCAGCTTAGAAGGAAATGGCTACACCTTC. It translates to CASSLEGNGYTF.